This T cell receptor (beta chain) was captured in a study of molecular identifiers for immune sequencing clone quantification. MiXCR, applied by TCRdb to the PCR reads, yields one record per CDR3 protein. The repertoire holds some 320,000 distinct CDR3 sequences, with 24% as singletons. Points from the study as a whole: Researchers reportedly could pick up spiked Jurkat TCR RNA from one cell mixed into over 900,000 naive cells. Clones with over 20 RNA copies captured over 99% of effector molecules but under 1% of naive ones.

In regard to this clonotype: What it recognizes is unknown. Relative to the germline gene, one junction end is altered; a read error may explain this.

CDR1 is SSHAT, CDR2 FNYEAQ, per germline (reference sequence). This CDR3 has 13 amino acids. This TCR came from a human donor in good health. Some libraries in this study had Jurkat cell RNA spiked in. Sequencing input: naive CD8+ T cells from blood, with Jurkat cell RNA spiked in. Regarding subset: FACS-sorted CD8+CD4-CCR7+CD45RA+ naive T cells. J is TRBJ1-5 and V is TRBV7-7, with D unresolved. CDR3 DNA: TGTGCTAGCAGCTTAGAGGTGGGGCAGCCCCAGCATTTT. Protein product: CASSLEVGQPQHF.